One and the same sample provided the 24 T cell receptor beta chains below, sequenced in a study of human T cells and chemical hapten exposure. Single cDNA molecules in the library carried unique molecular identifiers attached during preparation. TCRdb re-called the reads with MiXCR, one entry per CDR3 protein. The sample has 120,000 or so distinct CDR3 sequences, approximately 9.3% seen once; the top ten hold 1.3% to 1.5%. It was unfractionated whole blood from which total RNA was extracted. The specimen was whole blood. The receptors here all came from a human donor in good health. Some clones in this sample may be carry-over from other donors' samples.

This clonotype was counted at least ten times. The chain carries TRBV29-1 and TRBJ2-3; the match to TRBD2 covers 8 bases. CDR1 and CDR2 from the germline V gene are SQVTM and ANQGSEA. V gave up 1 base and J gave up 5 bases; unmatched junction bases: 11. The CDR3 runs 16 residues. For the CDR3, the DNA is TGCAGCGTTGAAGCCCCCGGGGCGGGAGGAGGAGATACGCAGTATTTT. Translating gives CSVEAPGAGGGDTQYF.

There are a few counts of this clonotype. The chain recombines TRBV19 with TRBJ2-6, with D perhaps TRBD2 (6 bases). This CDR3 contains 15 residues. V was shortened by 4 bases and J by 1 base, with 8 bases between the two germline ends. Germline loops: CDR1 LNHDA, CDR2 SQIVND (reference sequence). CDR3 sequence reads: CASSNAGSGANVLTF. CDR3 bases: TGTGCCAGTAGTAATGCGGGGTCTGGGGCCAACGTCCTGACTTTC.

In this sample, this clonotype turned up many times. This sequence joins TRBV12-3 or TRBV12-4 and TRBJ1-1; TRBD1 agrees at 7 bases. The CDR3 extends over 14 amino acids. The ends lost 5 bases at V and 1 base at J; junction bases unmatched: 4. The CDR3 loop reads CASSRGGGNTEAFF. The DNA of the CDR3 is TGTGCCAGCAGTCGAGGGGGCGGGAACACTGAAGCTTTCTTT.

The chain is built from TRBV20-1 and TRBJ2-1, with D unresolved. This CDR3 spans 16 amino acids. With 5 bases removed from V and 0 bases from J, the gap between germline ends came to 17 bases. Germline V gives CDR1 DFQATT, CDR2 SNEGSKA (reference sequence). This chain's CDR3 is CSAPPVAGDSYNEQFF. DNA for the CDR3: TGCAGTGCTCCTCCCGTGGCTGGAGACTCCTACAATGAGCAGTTCTTC.

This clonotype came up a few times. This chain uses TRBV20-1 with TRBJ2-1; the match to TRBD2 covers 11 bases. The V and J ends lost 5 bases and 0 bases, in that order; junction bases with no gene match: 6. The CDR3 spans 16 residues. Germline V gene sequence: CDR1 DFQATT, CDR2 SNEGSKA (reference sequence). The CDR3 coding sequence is TGCAGTGCTTCCCGACTAGCGGGGAGCTCCTACAATGAGCAGTTCTTC. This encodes CSASRLAGSSYNEQFF.

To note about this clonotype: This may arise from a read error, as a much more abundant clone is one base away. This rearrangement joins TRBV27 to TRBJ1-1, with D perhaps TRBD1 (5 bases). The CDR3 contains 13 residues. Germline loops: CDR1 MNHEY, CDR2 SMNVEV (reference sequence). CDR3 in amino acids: CASSSRVNTEAYF. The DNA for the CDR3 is TGTGCCAGCAGTTCCAGGGTGAACACTGAAGCTTACTTT.

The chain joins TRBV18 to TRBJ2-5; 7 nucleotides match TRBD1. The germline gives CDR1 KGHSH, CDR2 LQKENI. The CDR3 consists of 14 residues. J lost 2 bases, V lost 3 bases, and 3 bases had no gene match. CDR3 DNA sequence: TGTGCCAGCTCACCGGGACAGAATCAAGAGACCCAGTACTTC. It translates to CASSPGQNQETQYF.

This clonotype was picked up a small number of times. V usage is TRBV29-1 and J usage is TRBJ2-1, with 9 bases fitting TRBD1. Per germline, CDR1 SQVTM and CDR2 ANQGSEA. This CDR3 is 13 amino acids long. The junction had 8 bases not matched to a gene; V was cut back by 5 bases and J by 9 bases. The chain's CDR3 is CSVQGQGRTEQFF. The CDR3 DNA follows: TGCAGCGTTCAAGGACAGGGGAGGACTGAGCAGTTCTTC.

The CDR3 region is CASSWGLAGFGTDTQYF. The CDR3 region has the DNA TGTGCCAGCAGCTGGGGACTAGCGGGTTTCGGCACAGATACGCAGTATTTT. The chain employs TRBV3-1 and TRBJ2-3; 12 bases agree with TRBD2. The J segment lost 1 base and the V segment lost 5 bases, leaving 7 bases of the junction unmatched. Germline V gene data show CDR1 as LGHDT and CDR2 as YNNKEL (reference sequence). The CDR3 is 17 residues long.

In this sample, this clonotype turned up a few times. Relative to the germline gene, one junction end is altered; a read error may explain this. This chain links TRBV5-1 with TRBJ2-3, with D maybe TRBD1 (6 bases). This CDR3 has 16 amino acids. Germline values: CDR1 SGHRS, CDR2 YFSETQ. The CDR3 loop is CASTGLGGIGTDTQYF. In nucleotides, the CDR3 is TGCGCCAGCACCGGCCTAGGGGGAATTGGCACTGATACGCAGTATTTT.

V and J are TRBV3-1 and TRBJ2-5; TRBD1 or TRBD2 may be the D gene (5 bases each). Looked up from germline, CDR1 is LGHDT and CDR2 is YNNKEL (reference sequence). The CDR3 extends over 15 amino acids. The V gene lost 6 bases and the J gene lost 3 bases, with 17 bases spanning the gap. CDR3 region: CASSRGRRIKETQYF. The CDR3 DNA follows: TGTGCCAGCAGTCGGGGACGGAGAATTAAAGAGACCCAGTACTTC.

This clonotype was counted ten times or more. CDR3 DNA: TGTGCCAGCAGCGCTCGGACCAAACCGGGCGAGCAGTACTTC. Translated, it gives CASSARTKPGEQYF. The chain links TRBV7-9 to TRBJ2-7, with D uncertain. The CDR3 has 14 amino acids. The ends were cut back, 5 bases at V and 6 bases at J, with 17 bases in the middle. CDR1 and CDR2 from the germline V gene are SEHNR and FQNEAQ (reference sequence).

This CDR3 is CASRDSGISGANVLTF. The CDR3 DNA reads as TGTGCCAGCAGGGACAGCGGCATCTCTGGGGCCAACGTCCTGACTTTC. This chain links TRBV27 with TRBJ2-6, with a tentative D call TRBD1 (6 bases). The CDR3 contains 16 residues. Germline V gene data show CDR1 as MNHEY and CDR2 as SMNVEV (reference sequence). The ends were cut back, 6 bases at V and 0 bases at J, with 12 bases in the middle.

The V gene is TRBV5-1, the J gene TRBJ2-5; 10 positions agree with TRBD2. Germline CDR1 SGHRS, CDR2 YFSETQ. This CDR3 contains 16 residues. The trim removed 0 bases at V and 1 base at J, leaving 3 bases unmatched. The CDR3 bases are TGCGCCAGCAGCTTGGAACTAGCGGGAACCCAAGAGACCCAGTACTTC. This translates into CASSLELAGTQETQYF.

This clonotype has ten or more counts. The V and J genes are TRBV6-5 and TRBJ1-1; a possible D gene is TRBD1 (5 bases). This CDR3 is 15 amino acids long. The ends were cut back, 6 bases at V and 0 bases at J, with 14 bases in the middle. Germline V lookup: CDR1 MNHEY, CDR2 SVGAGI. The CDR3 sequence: CASSPGTEMNTEAFF. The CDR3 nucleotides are TGTGCCAGCAGCCCAGGGACGGAGATGAACACTGAAGCTTTCTTT.

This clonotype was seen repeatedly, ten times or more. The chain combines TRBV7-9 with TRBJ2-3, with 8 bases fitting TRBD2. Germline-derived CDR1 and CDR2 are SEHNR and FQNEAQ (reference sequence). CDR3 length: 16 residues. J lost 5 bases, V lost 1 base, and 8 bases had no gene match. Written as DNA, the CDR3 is TGTGCCAGCAGCTTAGTCCAGCGGGAGTTATTAGATACGCAGTATTTT. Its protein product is CASSLVQRELLDTQYF.

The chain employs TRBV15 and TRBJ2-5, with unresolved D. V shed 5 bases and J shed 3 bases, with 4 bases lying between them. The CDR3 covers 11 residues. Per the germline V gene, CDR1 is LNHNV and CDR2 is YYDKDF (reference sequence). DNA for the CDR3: TGTGCCACCAGCCAGAAAGAGACCCAGTACTTC. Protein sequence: CATSQKETQYF.

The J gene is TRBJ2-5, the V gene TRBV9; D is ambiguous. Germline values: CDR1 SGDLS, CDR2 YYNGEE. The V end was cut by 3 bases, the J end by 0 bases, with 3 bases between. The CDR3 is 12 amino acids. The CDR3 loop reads CASSGYQETQYF. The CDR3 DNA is TGTGCCAGCAGCGGTTACCAAGAGACCCAGTACTTC.

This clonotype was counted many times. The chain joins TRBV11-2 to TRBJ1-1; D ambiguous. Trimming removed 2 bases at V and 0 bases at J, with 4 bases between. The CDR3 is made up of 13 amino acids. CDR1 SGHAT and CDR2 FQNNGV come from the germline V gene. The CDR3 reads CASSLTLNTEAFF. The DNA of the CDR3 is TGTGCCAGCAGCTTAACTTTGAACACTGAAGCTTTCTTT.

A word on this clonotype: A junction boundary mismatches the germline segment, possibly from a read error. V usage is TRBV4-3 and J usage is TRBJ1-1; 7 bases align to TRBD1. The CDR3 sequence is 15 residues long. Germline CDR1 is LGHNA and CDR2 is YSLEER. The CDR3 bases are TGCGCCAGCAGCCAAGGGACAGGCATGAACGCTGAAGCTTTCTTT. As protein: CASSQGTGMNAEAFF.

For the CDR3, the DNA is TGTGCCAGCAGCTTAAGGGGGGAGCACTATGGCTACACCTTC. This encodes CASSLRGEHYGYTF. The chain combines TRBV7-9 with TRBJ1-2; TRBD1 might be the D (6 bases). CDR3 size: 14 residues. The germline V and J ends were trimmed by 2 bases and 3 bases, with 10 bases remaining between them. The V gene's germline CDR1 is SEHNR and CDR2 FQNEAQ (reference sequence).

The chain's CDR3 is CASSEFQPQHF. In DNA form, the CDR3 reads TGTGCCAGCAGTGAATTCCAGCCCCAGCATTTT. V and J are TRBV6-1 and TRBJ1-5; D unclear. Germline V lookup: CDR1 MNHNS, CDR2 SASEGT. The CDR3 is made up of 11 amino acids. The V and J ends lost 2 bases and 7 bases respectively, with 3 bases between them.

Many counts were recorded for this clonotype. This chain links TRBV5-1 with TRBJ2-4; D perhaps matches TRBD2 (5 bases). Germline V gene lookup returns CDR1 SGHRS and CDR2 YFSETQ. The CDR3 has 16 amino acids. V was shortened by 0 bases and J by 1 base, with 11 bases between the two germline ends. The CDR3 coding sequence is TGCGCCAGCAGCTTGGGACTACCGGAGGCCAAAAACATTCAGTACTTC. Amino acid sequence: CASSLGLPEAKNIQYF.

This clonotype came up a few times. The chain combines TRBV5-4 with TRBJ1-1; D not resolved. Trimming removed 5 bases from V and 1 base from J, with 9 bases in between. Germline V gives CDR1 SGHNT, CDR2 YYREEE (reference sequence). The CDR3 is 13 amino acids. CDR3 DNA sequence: TGTGCCAGCAGACATCAACCGAACACTGAAGCTTTCTTT. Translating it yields CASRHQPNTEAFF.